The T cell receptor beta chain described here comes from a study of T cells after yellow fever vaccination (dated by TCRdb to the late 2010s). Regarding the research as a whole: Libraries from fractions with low cell numbers were prepared with the SMART-Seq v4 Ultra Low Input RNA kit. To track T-cell clones before and after primary and booster YFV17D yellow fever vaccination, bulk TCR alpha and beta repertoires were sequenced longitudinally. Two healthy male donors, one aged 18 to 30 and one aged 30 to 40 years, made up the cohort. Bulk PBMC replicates and cell subsets were isolated from blood drawn at multiple timepoints before and after both primary and secondary immunization. Results and caveats for the whole study, not just this receptor: Most clones expanded after primary vaccination were re-detected after the booster (almost 98% of CD4 and roughly 87% of CD8), suggesting broad memory maintenance. A small share of clonotypes was detected in both CD4 and CD8 compartments, with the overlap likely arising from convergent recombination. Compared with the primary T-cell response, the secondary T-cell response was faster but weaker, reaching its peak on day 5 rather than on day 15. Computational filtering was required because FACS-sorted repertoires could contain abundant contaminating clonotypes from the bulk population. Because only two donors were included in the study, the extent to which the findings can be generalized is limited.

Concerning this clonotype itself: The specificity of this receptor is unknown. No clone much larger than this one lies a single base away; base qualities are absent.

The sequencer was an Illumina NovaSeq 6000. TCR cDNA was synthesized by 5'RACE template switching, through which a universal primer site and unique molecular identifiers were introduced. cDNA synthesis was primed from both the TCR alpha and TCR beta constant segments. Library amplification involved two PCR steps, and the second step added sample barcodes and sequencing adapters. Sequencing of libraries was performed on Illumina HiSeq 2500 (2x100 bp) or NovaSeq (2x150 bp). The original methods were these. Reads were demultiplexed and collapsed into UMI consensus sequences with MIGEC, and V(D)J alignment was performed with MiXCR. Clonotypes responding to the vaccine were identified with edgeR on replicate PBMC samples, with the criteria of FDR below 0.01 and a log2 fold change above 5 up to day 15. Bulk clonotypes were assigned CD4 or CD8 identity according to which sequenced CD4 or CD8 repertoire held them at higher abundance. Starting from the raw public reads, TCRdb applied fastp trimming at Q25, assembled clones with MiXCR and retained in-frame beta chains. Under each unique CDR3 protein, matching rows form one entry showing the most common genes and DNA. The V and J calls were not made by the authors but by TCRdb's processing. The sample records about 330,000 distinct CDR3 sequences, 4.1% of which are singletons. Around 25% of the sample is in the top ten clones.

This sample's treatment or condition label indicates: live attenuated yellow fever vaccine strain. At each blood-draw timepoint, two biological replicates of bulk PBMCs were collected. PBMCs were isolated from peripheral blood using a standard Ficoll-Paque protocol. TriZol was used to extract RNA from bulk PBMCs, CD4 and CD8 fractions, and dextramer-positive and dextramer-negative fractions. V lost 4 bases and J lost 13 bases; the stretch between them is 14 bases long. CDR1 SGHNT and CDR2 YYREEE were looked up in the germline V gene (reference sequence). The CDR3 spans 12 residues, from the cysteine through the phenylalanine. The CDR3 DNA has 36 bases and is translated from base 1.

The sequencing here drew on PBMCs, taken 5 days after the yellow fever booster vaccination. The TCR sequence derives from a man younger than 35 who received the YFV17D yellow fever vaccine. The sequence joins TRBV5-4 to TRBJ2-2; the D gene is perhaps TRBD1, on 6 matching bases. The CDR3 reads as follows: CASSVGPRGLFF. The nucleotide sequence is TGTGCCAGCAGCGTGGGCCCCAGGGGGCTGTTTTTT.